A selection of T cell receptor beta chains follows, all from one sample in a study of CD8 T cells in Susac syndrome. TCRdb used MiXCR to reprocess the immunoSEQ multiplex PCR reads, holding one entry per CDR3 protein. Of about 190,000 distinct CDR3 sequences listed, under 97% are singletons. The sequenced sample consisted of CD4+ T cells from PBMCs. The source of these receptors is a human donor with Susac syndrome. Each CDR3 is given with its conserved first and last residue. D genes are given only for firm matches. Where a row states a size, it is once, few, many or the class of an expanded clone; other rows omit it.

>TRBD1|once|TRBV3-1|TRBJ1-6
CASSQVGDRVHNSPLHF
TGTGCCAGCAGCCAAGTTGGGGACAGGGTCCATAATTCACCCCTCCACTTT
>TRBD2|-|TRBV30|TRBJ2-7
CAWSGGRGSYEQYF
TGTGCCTGGAGTGGGGGGAGGGGCTCCTACGAGCAGTACTTC
>TRBD1|-|TRBV5-1|TRBJ1-1
CASSLRQGGGETFF
TGCGCCAGCAGCCTCAGACAGGGCGGGGGTGAAACTTTCTTT
>-|-|TRBV30|TRBJ1-2
CAWSIGDYGYTF
TGTGCCTGGAGTATCGGTGACTATGGCTACACTTTC
>-|-|TRBV30|TRBJ2-7
CAWRTGPQGVRLYF
TGTGCCTGGAGGACGGGGCCACAGGGCGTCAGACTGTACTTC
>-|-|TRBV7-2|TRBJ1-5
CASSLLPRDQPQHF
TGTGCCAGCAGCTTATTACCTAGGGATCAGCCCCAGCATTTT
>-|-|TRBV30|TRBJ2-1
CAWSGASSYNEQFF
TGTGCCTGGAGTGGGGCGAGCTCCTACAATGAGCAGTTCTTC
>TRBD1|-|TRBV7-9|TRBJ2-1
CASSLTGDHNEQFF
TGTGCCAGCAGCTTAACAGGGGACCACAATGAGCAGTTCTTC
>-|-|TRBV11-2|TRBJ2-7
CASTRTLEYEQYF
TGTGCCAGCACGAGGACATTGGAGTACGAGCAGTACTTC
>TRBD2|-|TRBV6-1|TRBJ2-7
CASSPGLAAYEQYF
TGTGCCAGCAGTCCCGGACTAGCGGCCTACGAGCAGTACTTC
>-|-|TRBV13|TRBJ2-5
CASSFRRTAQETQYF
TGTGCCAGCAGCTTTCGCCGCACAGCCCAAGAGACCCAGTACTTC
>-|-|TRBV11-1|TRBJ1-1
CASSLRHTEAFF
TGTGCCAGCAGCTTACGTCACACTGAAGCTTTCTTT
>TRBD1|-|TRBV20-1|TRBJ1-6
CSATGQGGSPLHF
TGCAGTGCGACAGGACAGGGCGGTTCACCCCTCCACTTT
>-|-|TRBV23-1|TRBJ1-1
CAPTVRTEAFF
TGCGCCCCGACAGTGCGCACTGAAGCTTTCTTT
>TRBD1|-|TRBV5-4|TRBJ2-5
CASSGGTGRQETQYF
TGTGCCAGCAGCGGGGGGACAGGACGGCAAGAGACCCAGTACTTC
>-|-|TRBV28|TRBJ2-7
CASSLLGGIYEQYF
TGTGCCAGCAGTTTATTGGGCGGAATTTACGAGCAGTACTTC
>TRBD1|once|TRBV27|TRBJ2-3
CASSLSGQGLADTQYF
TGTGCCAGCAGTTTATCGGGACAGGGTTTGGCAGATACGCAGTATTTT
>TRBD2|-|TRBV5-1|TRBJ2-1
CASRAAGGYNEQFF
TGCGCCAGCAGGGCGGCGGGGGGCTACAATGAGCAGTTCTTC
>-|-|TRBV24-1|TRBJ2-2
CATSTGSGGELFF
TGTGCCACCAGTACTGGGTCTGGCGGGGAGCTGTTTTTT
>-|-|TRBV14|TRBJ2-5
CASSQGGNREETQYF
TGTGCCAGCAGCCAAGGAGGAAACAGAGAAGAGACCCAGTACTTC
>-|-|TRBV29-1|TRBJ2-5
CSVEVGGAGETQYF
TGCAGCGTTGAAGTGGGGGGGGCCGGAGAGACCCAGTACTTC
>TRBD1|-|TRBV12-3/TRBV12-4|TRBJ1-2
CASSLAQGSGYTF
TGTGCCAGCAGTTTAGCACAGGGGTCTGGCTACACCTTC
>-|-|TRBV7-9|TRBJ2-2
CASSLSQWDTGELFF
TGTGCCAGCAGCTTATCACAGTGGGACACCGGGGAGCTGTTTTTT
>TRBD1|once|TRBV7-8|TRBJ2-3
CASSSPRRTGGTDTQYF
TGTGCCAGCAGCTCCCCACGGAGGACAGGGGGCACAGATACGCAGTATTTT
>-|-|TRBV9|TRBJ1-6
CASSVETSSPLHF
TGTGCCAGCAGCGTAGAAACAAGTTCACCCCTCCACTTT
>TRBD1|-|TRBV7-3|TRBJ1-1
CASSREGGAGTEAFF
TGTGCCAGCAGCAGAGAAGGGGGCGCGGGGACTGAAGCTTTCTTT
>-|few|TRBV5-1|TRBJ1-1
CASSLGGPAGEAFF
TGCGCCAGCAGCTTGGGCGGCCCGGCAGGTGAAGCTTTCTTT
>-|-|TRBV7-3|TRBJ2-2
CASSQTGNTGELFF
TGTGCCAGCAGCCAAACGGGGAACACCGGGGAGCTGTTTTTT
>-|-|TRBV29-1|TRBJ2-7
CSVHGAYEQYF
TGCAGCGTTCACGGGGCCTACGAGCAGTACTTC
>TRBD2|-|TRBV29-1|TRBJ2-3
CSAPIGGAITDTQYF
TGCAGCGCCCCTATCGGGGGGGCAATTACAGATACGCAGTATTTT
>-|-|TRBV29-1|TRBJ1-5
CSVEESNGRGAQHF
TGCAGCGTTGAAGAGAGCAATGGGCGAGGAGCCCAGCATTTT
>TRBD2|-|TRBV9|TRBJ2-6
CASSVARQRESGANVLTF
TGTGCCAGCAGCGTAGCCCGGCAGCGGGAATCTGGGGCCAACGTCCTGACTTTC
>TRBD2|-|TRBV28|TRBJ2-3
CASSPQPSGGSDTQYF
TGTGCCAGCAGCCCTCAACCGTCGGGGGGGTCAGATACGCAGTATTTT
>TRBD1|-|TRBV9|TRBJ1-4
CASNGGQTNEKLFF
TGTGCCAGCAATGGGGGACAGACTAATGAAAAACTGTTTTTT
>TRBD1|-|TRBV12-3/TRBV12-4|TRBJ2-5
CASSQRTGSGETQYF
TGTGCCAGCAGTCAGCGGACAGGGTCCGGGGAGACCCAGTACTTC
>-|-|TRBV3-1|TRBJ2-7
CASSQGKVTHEQYF
TGTGCCAGCAGCCAAGGCAAGGTAACCCACGAGCAGTACTTC
>TRBD1|-|TRBV5-4|TRBJ1-2
CASSSGGNNYGYTF
TGTGCCAGCAGCTCAGGGGGGAATAACTATGGCTACACCTTC
>-|-|TRBV2|TRBJ2-3
CASSFPGQSDQDTQYF
TGTGCCAGCAGTTTCCCGGGACAATCGGACCAAGATACGCAGTATTTT
>-|-|TRBV12-3/TRBV12-4|TRBJ1-1
CASSYLAGTEAFF
TGTGCCAGCAGTTACTTGGCAGGAACTGAAGCTTTCTTT
>-|once|TRBV12-3/TRBV12-4|TRBJ1-6
CASSADPAGNSPLHF
TGTGCCAGCAGTGCCGACCCAGCCGGGAATTCACCCCTCCACTTT
>TRBD1|-|TRBV25-1|TRBJ2-6
CASSRTGSSGANVLTF
TGTGCCAGCAGTCGGACAGGGAGCTCTGGGGCCAACGTCCTGACTTTC
>TRBD2|-|TRBV9|TRBJ2-1
CASSVAPLAGGNEQFF
TGTGCCAGCAGCGTAGCTCCACTAGCGGGGGGAAATGAGCAGTTCTTC
>-|-|TRBV4-2|TRBJ2-6
CASSPSGAKANVLTF
TGTGCCAGCAGCCCGAGTGGGGCGAAGGCCAACGTCCTGACTTTC
>TRBD2|-|TRBV20-1|TRBJ2-1
CSAILAGPYNEQFF
TGCAGTGCTATCTTAGCGGGACCCTACAATGAGCAGTTCTTC
>-|-|TRBV3-1|TRBJ2-1
CASSQGAYSDEQFF
TGTGCCAGCAGCCAAGGGGCTTACTCCGATGAGCAGTTCTTC
>-|-|TRBV29-1|TRBJ1-1
CSVGGRGNLEAFF
TGCAGCGTTGGGGGGAGGGGTAACTTGGAAGCTTTCTTT
>-|once|TRBV30|TRBJ2-6
CAWNWKSGANVLTF
TGTGCCTGGAATTGGAAATCTGGGGCCAACGTCCTGACTTTC
>-|-|TRBV23-1|TRBJ1-3
CASKRSGGNTIYF
TGCGCCAGCAAAAGGTCGGGGGGAAACACCATATATTTT
>TRBD2|-|TRBV11-1|TRBJ2-1
CASSPGLASYNEQFF
TGTGCCAGCAGCCCGGGACTAGCGTCCTACAATGAGCAGTTCTTC
>TRBD2|-|TRBV6-6|TRBJ2-3
CASSYSRLAADTQYF
TGTGCCAGCAGTTACTCTCGACTAGCGGCAGATACGCAGTATTTT
>TRBD2|once|TRBV28|TRBJ2-1
CASRLAGGPREQFF
TGTGCCAGCCGACTAGCGGGGGGGCCTCGTGAGCAGTTCTTC
>TRBD1|-|TRBV9|TRBJ1-6
CASSVVPGQGGISPLHF
TGTGCCAGCAGCGTAGTGCCGGGACAGGGAGGAATTTCACCCCTCCACTTT
>TRBD1|-|TRBV5-1|TRBJ1-3
CASSYSTGSGNTIYF
TGCGCCAGCAGCTACTCGACAGGGTCTGGAAACACCATATATTTT
>TRBD2|-|TRBV7-2|TRBJ2-5
CASGTSGQTQYF
TGTGCCAGCGGGACTAGCGGACAGACCCAGTACTTC